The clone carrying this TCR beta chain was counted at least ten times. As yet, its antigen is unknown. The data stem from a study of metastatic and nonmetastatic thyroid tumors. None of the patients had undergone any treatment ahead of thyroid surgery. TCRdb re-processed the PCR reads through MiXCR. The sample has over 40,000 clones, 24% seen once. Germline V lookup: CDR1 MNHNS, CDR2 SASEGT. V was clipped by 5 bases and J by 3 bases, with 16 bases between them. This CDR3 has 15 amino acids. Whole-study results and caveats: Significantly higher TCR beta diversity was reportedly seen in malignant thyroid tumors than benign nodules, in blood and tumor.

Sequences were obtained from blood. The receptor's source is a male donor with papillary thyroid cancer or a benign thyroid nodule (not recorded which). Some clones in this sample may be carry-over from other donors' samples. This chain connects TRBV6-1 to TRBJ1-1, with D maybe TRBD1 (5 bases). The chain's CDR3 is CASSKAGKGDTEAFF. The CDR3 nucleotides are TGTGCCAGCAGTAAGGCAGGGAAGGGTGACACTGAAGCTTTCTTT.